Sequencing of this T cell receptor beta chain was carried out in a study of T cells after yellow fever vaccination. Study-level points and caveats: Just a small share of clonotypes turned up in the CD4 compartment as well as the CD8 compartment. Most primary-vaccination clones reappeared after the booster (approximately 95% CD4, about 87% CD8).

TCRdb called the 5' RACE reads again in MiXCR, with one record for every CDR3 protein. Here the sample spans a few hundred thousand distinct CDR3 sequences, roughly a sixth being singletons. The CDR3 covers 13 residues. Germline V gene lookup returns CDR1 MDHEN and CDR2 SYDVKM. J lost 6 bases, V lost 8 bases, and 8 bases had no gene match. This clonotype appeared a few times. Its antigen is not known. This chain uses TRBV28 with TRBJ2-5; 8 nucleotides line up with TRBD2. This clonotype was obtained from a man aged 18 to 29 who received the YFV17D yellow fever vaccine. The specimen comprised PBMCs, sampled before the yellow fever booster vaccination. The CDR3 sequence is CASHSGGRKTQYF. DNA of the CDR3: TGTGCCAGCCACTCGGGGGGGCGGAAGACCCAGTACTTC. The complete variable domain, with remaining parts taken from reference TRBV28 and TRBJ2-5, reads DVKVTQSSRYLVKRTGEKVFLECVQDMDHENMFWYRQDPGLGLRLIYFSYDVKMKEKGDIPEGYSVSREKKERFSLILESASTNQTSMYLCASHSGGRKTQYFGPGTRLLVL.